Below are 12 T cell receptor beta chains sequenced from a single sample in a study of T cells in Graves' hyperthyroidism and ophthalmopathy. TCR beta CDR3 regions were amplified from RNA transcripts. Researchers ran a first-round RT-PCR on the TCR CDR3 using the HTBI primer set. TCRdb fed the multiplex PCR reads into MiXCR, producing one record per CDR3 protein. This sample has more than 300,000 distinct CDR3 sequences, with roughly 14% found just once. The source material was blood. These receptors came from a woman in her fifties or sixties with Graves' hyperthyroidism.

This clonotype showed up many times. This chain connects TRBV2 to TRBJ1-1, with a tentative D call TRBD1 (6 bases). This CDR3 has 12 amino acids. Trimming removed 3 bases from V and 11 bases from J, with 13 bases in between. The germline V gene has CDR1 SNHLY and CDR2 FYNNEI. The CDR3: CASSEGAAGAFF. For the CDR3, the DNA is TGTGCCAGCAGTGAGGGGGCCGCTGGTGCTTTCTTT.

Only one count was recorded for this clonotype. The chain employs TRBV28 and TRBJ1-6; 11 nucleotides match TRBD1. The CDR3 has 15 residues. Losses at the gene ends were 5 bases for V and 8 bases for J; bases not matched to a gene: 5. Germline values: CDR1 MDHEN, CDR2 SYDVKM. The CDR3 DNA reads TGTGCCAGCAGTCCTGCGGGACAGGGGGATTCACCCCTCCACTTT. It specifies CASSPAGQGDSPLHF.

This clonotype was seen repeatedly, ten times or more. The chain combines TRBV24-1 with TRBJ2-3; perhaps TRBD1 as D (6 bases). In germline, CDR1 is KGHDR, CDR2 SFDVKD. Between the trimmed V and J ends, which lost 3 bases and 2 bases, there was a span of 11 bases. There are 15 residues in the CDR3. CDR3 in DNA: TGTGCCACCAGTGATCGGACAGCCTTCACAGATACGCAGTATTTT. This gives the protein CATSDRTAFTDTQYF.

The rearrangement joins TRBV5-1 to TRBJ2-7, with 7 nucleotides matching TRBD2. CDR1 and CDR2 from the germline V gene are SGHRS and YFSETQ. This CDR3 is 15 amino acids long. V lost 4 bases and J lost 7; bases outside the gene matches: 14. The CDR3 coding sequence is TGCGCCAGCAGCCCAGCGGCTAGCGGAGGCTATGAGCAGTACTTC. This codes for CASSPAASGGYEQYF.

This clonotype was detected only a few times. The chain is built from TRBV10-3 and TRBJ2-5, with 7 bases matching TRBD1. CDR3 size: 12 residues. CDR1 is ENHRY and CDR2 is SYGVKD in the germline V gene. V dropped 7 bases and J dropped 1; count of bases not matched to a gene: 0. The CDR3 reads CAIKGAQETQYF. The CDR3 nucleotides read TGTGCCATCAAGGGGGCCCAAGAGACCCAGTACTTC.

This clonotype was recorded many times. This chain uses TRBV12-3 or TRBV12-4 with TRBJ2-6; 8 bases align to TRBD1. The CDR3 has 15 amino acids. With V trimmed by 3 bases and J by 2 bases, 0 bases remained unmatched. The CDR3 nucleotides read TGTGCCAGCAGTTTGGGACAGGCTGGGGCCAACGTCCTGACTTTC. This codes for CASSLGQAGANVLTF.

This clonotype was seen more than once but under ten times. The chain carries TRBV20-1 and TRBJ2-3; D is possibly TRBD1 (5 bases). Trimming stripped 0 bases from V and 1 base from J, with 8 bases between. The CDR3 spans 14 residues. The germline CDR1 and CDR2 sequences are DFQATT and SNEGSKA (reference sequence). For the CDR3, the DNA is TGCAGTGCTAGAGACGTAGGGGGCACAGATACGCAGTATTTT. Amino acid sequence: CSARDVGGTDTQYF.

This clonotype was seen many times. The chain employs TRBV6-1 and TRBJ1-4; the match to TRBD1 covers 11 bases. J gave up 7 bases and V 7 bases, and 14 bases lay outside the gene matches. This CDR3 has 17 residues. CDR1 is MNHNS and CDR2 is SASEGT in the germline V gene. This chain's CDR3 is CASKPDPGQGVGEKLFF. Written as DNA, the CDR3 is TGTGCCAGCAAACCCGACCCGGGACAGGGGGTGGGTGAAAAACTGTTTTTT.

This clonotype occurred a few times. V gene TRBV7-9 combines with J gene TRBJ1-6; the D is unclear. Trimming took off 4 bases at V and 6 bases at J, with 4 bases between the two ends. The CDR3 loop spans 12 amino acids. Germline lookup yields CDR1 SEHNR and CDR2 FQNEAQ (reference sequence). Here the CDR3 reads CASSSPNSPLHF. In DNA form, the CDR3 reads TGTGCCAGCAGCTCTCCTAATTCACCCCTCCACTTT.

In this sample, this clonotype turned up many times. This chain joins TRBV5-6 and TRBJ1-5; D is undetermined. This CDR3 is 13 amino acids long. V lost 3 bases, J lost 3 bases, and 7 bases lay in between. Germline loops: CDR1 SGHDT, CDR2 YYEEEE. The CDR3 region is CASSSLNNQPQHF. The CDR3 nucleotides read TGTGCCAGCAGCTCCCTGAACAATCAGCCCCAGCATTTT.

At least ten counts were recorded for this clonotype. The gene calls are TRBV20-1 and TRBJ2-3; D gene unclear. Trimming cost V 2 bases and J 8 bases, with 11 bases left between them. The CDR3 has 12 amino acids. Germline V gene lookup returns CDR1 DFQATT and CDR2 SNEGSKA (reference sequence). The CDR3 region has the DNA TGCAGTGCTAGACCCTCCCTCGGTACGCAGTATTTT. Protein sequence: CSARPSLGTQYF.

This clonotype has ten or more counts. Here the CDR3 DNA reads TGCAGTGCTAGTCCCGACAGGGCCAGCAATCAGCCCCAGCATTTT. Its protein is CSASPDRASNQPQHF. The rearrangement uses TRBV20-1 and TRBJ1-5; 7 nucleotides match TRBD1. The CDR3 spans 15 residues. Trimming removed 3 bases from V and 1 base from J; junction bases left unmatched: 6. CDR1 and CDR2 from the germline V gene are DFQATT and SNEGSKA (reference sequence).